Each of the 9 T cell receptor beta chains below was sequenced from the same sample in a study of T cell changes during pregnancy in multiple sclerosis (dated by TCRdb to 2018 to 2020). Receptor amplification or capture employed the immunoSEQ multiplex PCR assay. Imported from immuneACCESS, the table was reduced by TCRdb to in-frame sequences with V and J called. These copies leave out some clones; in studies compared against another copy, an unresolved V gene accounts for under half, and the cause of the remainder is not known. The sample contains about 70,000 clones, approximately 92% of them found a single time. Roughly 2.1% of the sample is in the top ten clones. The sample in question was peripheral blood, obtained in the first trimester of pregnancy. The receptors here all came from a female donor with multiple sclerosis, enrolled in a pregnancy study.

This clone was seen a single time. This chain connects TRBV2 to TRBJ1-2, with a weak D call TRBD1 (6 bases). Germline assignment: CDR1 SNHLY and CDR2 FYNNEI. The CDR3 extends over 14 amino acids. Trimming pared 7 bases from V and 4 bases from J, leaving 16 bases between. The chain's CDR3 is CASKEERGSYGYTF. CDR3 in DNA: TGTGCCAGCAAAGAGGAAAGGGGGTCCTATGGCTACACCTTC.

The chain combines TRBV7-2 with TRBJ2-3; D gene uncertain. This CDR3 has 13 residues. V lost 0 bases, J lost 7 bases, and 8 bases lay in between. Looked up from germline, CDR1 is SGHTA and CDR2 is FQGNSA. CDR3 loop: CASSLALENTQYF. CDR3 DNA: TGTGCCAGCAGCTTAGCCCTCGAGAATACGCAGTATTTT.

The chain recombines TRBV5-6 with TRBJ2-7; a possible D gene is TRBD2 (5 bases). The V end was cut by 1 base, the J end by 4 bases, with 6 bases between. The length of the CDR3 is 12 residues. Germline CDR1 SGHDT, CDR2 YYEEEE. This CDR3 is CASSLRRYEQYF. The CDR3 nucleotides are TGTGCCAGCAGCTTGCGGAGGTACGAGCAGTACTTC. The full variable domain, rest sourced from reference TRBV5-6 and TRBJ2-7, is DAGVTQSPTHLIKTRGQQVTLRCSPKSGHDTVSWYQQALGQGPQFIFQYYEEEERQRGNFPDRFSGHQFPNYSSELNVNALLLGDSALYLCASSLRRYEQYFGPGTRLTVT.

The chain recombines TRBV30 with TRBJ1-1, with D hard to call. Germline values: CDR1 GTSNPN, CDR2 SVGIG (reference sequence). The CDR3 extends over 13 amino acids. V gave up 2 bases and J gave up 0 bases, with 7 bases separating them. CDR3 sequence: CAWSRTLNTEAFF. For the CDR3, the DNA is TGTGCCTGGAGTCGCACTTTGAACACTGAAGCTTTCTTT.

J is TRBJ1-1 and V is TRBV5-4, with 11 bases aligning to TRBD1. The germline gives CDR1 SGHNT, CDR2 YYREEE (reference sequence). CDR3 size: 14 residues. J gave up 4 bases and V 4 bases, and 3 bases lay outside the gene matches. CDR3 coding DNA: TGTGCCAGCAGCGGGGGACAGGGGGTCACTGAAGCTTTCTTT. This codes for CASSGGQGVTEAFF.

This clone was seen a single time. The rearrangement uses TRBV2 and TRBJ2-7; 8 nucleotides line up with TRBD2. Germline CDR1 SNHLY, CDR2 FYNNEI. V dropped 4 bases and J dropped 4; count of bases not matched to a gene: 12. This CDR3 has 16 amino acids. CDR3 protein: CASSGMEAGGLYEQYF. The CDR3 bases are TGTGCCAGCAGTGGCATGGAGGCGGGAGGACTGTACGAGCAGTACTTC.

The V call is TRBV19, the J call TRBJ2-7, with 7 positions matching TRBD1. Looked up from germline, CDR1 is LNHDA and CDR2 is SQIVND (reference sequence). The CDR3 extends over 14 amino acids. The V segment lost 4 bases and the J segment 0 bases; nucleotides outside the gene matches: 3. CDR3 sequence reads: CASSTDRFSYEQYF. In DNA, the CDR3 is TGTGCCAGTAGTACGGACAGGTTCTCCTACGAGCAGTACTTC.

The J gene is TRBJ1-2, the V gene TRBV9, with D possibly TRBD1 on 6 matching bases. Germline CDR1 is SGDLS and CDR2 is YYNGEE. Trimming left V 3 bases short and J 8 bases short, with 20 bases between. CDR3 length: 15 residues. The chain's CDR3 is CASSGHTGNLGGYTF. Here the CDR3 DNA reads TGTGCCAGCAGCGGGCACACAGGGAATCTTGGCGGCTACACCTTC.

The chain uses TRBV27 and TRBJ2-1; possibly TRBD2 for D (7 bases). Germline CDR1 is MNHEY and CDR2 is SMNVEV (reference sequence). The CDR3 contains 19 residues. V lost 1 base and J 0 bases, leaving 19 bases between the germline ends. CDR3 residues: CASSLYKGGTSGSYNEQFF. The DNA for the CDR3 is TGTGCCAGCAGTTTATATAAGGGGGGGACTTCCGGCTCCTACAATGAGCAGTTCTTC.